This T cell receptor (beta chain) was sequenced during a study of post-analysis software for immune sequencing data. Whole-study results and caveats: When compared against controls, multiple sclerosis patients showed significantly lower normalized Chao1 diversity. The F measure placed samples prepared in the same batch into strongly shared clusters.

Libraries were made from TCR beta cDNA, and they carried unique molecular identifiers. The authors obtained 500,000 or so cDNA molecules from approximately 0.95 to 9.8 million T cells. From the PCR reads, TCRdb called clonotypes with MiXCR, one entry per CDR3 protein. In the table there are under 650,000 distinct CDR3 sequences, about 40% of which are singletons. Comments on this clonotype: What it recognizes is unknown.

Sequenced: blood. The receptor was isolated from a girl under 18 with multiple sclerosis.

CDR3 nucleotides: TGTGCCAGCAGCGTCTTAACCGGGACAGTTAACTATGGCTACACCTTC. Encoded protein: CASSVLTGTVNYGYTF. The chain recombines TRBV7-2 with TRBJ1-2, with 7 positions matching TRBD1. The CDR3 is 16 residues long. V dropped 5 bases and J dropped 1; count of bases not matched to a gene: 10. Germline CDR1 and CDR2: SGHTA and FQGNSA. Using reference TRBV7-2 and TRBJ1-2 for the parts outside the CDR3, the full variable domain is GAGVSQSPSNKVTEKGKDVELRCDPISGHTALYWYRQSLGQGLEFLIYFQGNSAPDKSGLPSDRFSAERTGGSVSTLTIQRTQQEDSAVYLCASSVLTGTVNYGYTFGSGTRLTVV.